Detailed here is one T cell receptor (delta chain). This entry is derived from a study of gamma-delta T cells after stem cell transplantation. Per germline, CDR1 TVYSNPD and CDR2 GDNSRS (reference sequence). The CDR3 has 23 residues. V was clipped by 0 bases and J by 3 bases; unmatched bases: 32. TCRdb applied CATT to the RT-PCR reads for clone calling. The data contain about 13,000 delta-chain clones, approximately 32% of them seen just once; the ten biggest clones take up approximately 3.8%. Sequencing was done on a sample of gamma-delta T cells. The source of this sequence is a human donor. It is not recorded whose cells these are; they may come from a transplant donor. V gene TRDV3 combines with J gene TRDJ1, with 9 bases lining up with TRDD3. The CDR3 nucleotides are TGTGCCTTTAGCTTCTGTAGGCCTTCCTCCTGTACTGGGGGAAGTCGGTTCGCCGATAAACTCATCTTT. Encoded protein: CAFSFCRPSSCTGGSRFADKLIF.